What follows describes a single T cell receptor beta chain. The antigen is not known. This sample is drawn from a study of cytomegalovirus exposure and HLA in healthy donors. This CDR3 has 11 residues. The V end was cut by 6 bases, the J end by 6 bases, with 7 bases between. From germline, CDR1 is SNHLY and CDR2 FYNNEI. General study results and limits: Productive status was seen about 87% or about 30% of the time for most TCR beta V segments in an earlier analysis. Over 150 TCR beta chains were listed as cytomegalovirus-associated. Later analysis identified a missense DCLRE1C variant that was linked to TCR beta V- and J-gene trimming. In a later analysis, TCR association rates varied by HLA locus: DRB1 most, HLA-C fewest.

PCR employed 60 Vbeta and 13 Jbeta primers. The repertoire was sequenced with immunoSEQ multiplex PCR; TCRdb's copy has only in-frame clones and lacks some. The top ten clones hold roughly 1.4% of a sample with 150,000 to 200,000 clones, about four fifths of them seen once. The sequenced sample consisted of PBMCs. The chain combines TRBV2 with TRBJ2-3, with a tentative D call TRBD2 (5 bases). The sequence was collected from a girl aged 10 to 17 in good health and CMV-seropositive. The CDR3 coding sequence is TGTGCCAGCAGCTGGAGGGATACGCAGTATTTT. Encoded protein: CASSWRDTQYF.